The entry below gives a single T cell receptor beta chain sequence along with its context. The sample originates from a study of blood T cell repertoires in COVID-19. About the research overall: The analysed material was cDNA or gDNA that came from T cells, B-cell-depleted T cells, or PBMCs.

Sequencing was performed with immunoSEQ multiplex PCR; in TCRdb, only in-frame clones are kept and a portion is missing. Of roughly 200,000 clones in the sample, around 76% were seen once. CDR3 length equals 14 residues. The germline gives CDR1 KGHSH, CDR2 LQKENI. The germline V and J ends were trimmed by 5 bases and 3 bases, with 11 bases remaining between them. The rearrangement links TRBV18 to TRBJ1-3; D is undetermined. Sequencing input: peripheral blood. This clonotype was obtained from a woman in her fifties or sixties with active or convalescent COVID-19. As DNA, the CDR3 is TGTGCCAGCTCAGCAGAGGGCTTTGGAAACACCATATATTTT. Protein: CASSAEGFGNTIYF.